The 15 T cell receptor beta chains in this list originate from one sample, sequenced in a study of technical replicates of blood from several donors. The method was immunoSEQ multiplex PCR; TCRdb's version includes in-frame clones alone and lacks a portion of them. The sample has about 81,000 clones; about 81% are singletons. The sample was PBMCs. These receptors were collected from a human donor in good health. Some clones in this sample may be carry-over from other donors' samples.

The rearrangement joins TRBV15 to TRBJ2-5; D remains unclear. The ends were cut back, 2 bases at V and 1 base at J, with 5 bases in the middle. Germline lookup yields CDR1 LNHNV and CDR2 YYDKDF (reference sequence). The CDR3 is made up of 13 amino acids. CDR3 in DNA: TGTGCCACCAGCAGACGACTCCAAGAGACCCAGTACTTC. Encoded protein: CATSRRLQETQYF. Filled out from reference TRBV15 and TRBJ2-5, the complete variable domain reads DAMVIQNPRYQVTQFGKPVTLSCSQTLNHNVMYWYQQKSSQAPKLLFHYYDKDFNNEADTPDNFQSRRPNTSFCFLDIRSPGLGDTAMYLCATSRRLQETQYFGPGTRLLVL.

The genes are TRBV18 and TRBJ2-3; 7 nucleotides match TRBD2. The CDR3 runs 17 residues. J lost 2 bases, V lost 0 bases, and 8 bases had no gene match. Germline V lookup: CDR1 KGHSH, CDR2 LQKENI. The CDR3 bases are TGTGCCAGCTCACCACCCTTTAGACTAGCCAACACAGATACGCAGTATTTT. Translation: CASSPPFRLANTDTQYF.

This chain links TRBV30 with TRBJ2-3, with D perhaps matching TRBD1 (5 bases). Trimming left V 1 base short and J 2 bases short, with 10 bases between. The CDR3 is 14 amino acids. The germline gives CDR1 GTSNPN, CDR2 SVGIG (reference sequence). CDR3 sequence (DNA): TGTGCCTGGAGTGAAGACAGAATCACAGATACGCAGTATTTT. Translated, it gives CAWSEDRITDTQYF.

DNA of the CDR3: TGCGCCAGCAGCCAAGAAAGATATACCCAGGGATACACCGGGGAGCTGTTTTTT. Residues: CASSQERYTQGYTGELFF. This chain links TRBV4-3 with TRBJ2-2; D might be TRBD1 (5 bases). Germline lookup yields CDR1 LGHNA and CDR2 YSLEER. The CDR3 loop spans 18 amino acids. Trimming shortened V by 0 bases and J by 3 bases, and 17 bases separated the two germline ends.

The chain uses TRBV29-1 and TRBJ2-7, with D possibly being TRBD2 (6 bases). The CDR3 is made up of 11 amino acids. Looked up from germline, CDR1 is SQVTM and CDR2 is ANQGSEA. Trimming shortened V by 6 bases and J by 6 bases, and 12 bases separated the two germline ends. The CDR3 protein is CSVFIGSEQYF. The DNA of the CDR3 is TGCAGCGTATTCATCGGGAGCGAGCAGTACTTC.

This chain connects TRBV6-5 to TRBJ1-1, with TRBD1 as a possible D gene (5 bases). The CDR3 is 15 amino acids. Between the trimmed V and J ends, which lost 5 bases and 4 bases, there was a span of 17 bases. CDR1 MNHEY and CDR2 SVGAGI come from the germline V gene. The CDR3 region is CASSRDRPPGTEAFF. CDR3 bases: TGTGCCAGCAGTCGTGACAGACCACCGGGCACTGAAGCTTTCTTT.

The rearrangement links TRBV30 to TRBJ1-1; D might be TRBD1 (5 bases). CDR3 length: 14 amino acids. Trimming removed 3 bases from V and 1 base from J, with 12 bases in between. In germline, CDR1 is GTSNPN, CDR2 SVGIG (reference sequence). This chain's CDR3 is CAWRVGHPNTEAFF. CDR3 DNA: TGTGCCTGGAGGGTAGGACATCCGAACACTGAAGCTTTCTTT.

The chain combines TRBV6-6 with TRBJ2-1; TRBD1 is a possible D gene (6 bases). Germline V lookup: CDR1 MNHNY, CDR2 SVGAGI (reference sequence). This CDR3 has 12 residues. The V gene lost 0 bases and the J gene lost 14 bases, with 11 bases spanning the gap. CDR3 DNA sequence: TGTGCCAGCAGTTACTCGCAGGGGATTAAGTTCTTC. Its protein is CASSYSQGIKFF.

The V and J genes are TRBV4-1 and TRBJ1-6; D unresolved. CDR3 length: 15 amino acids. The germline V and J ends were trimmed by 3 bases and 9 bases, with 15 bases remaining between them. Looked up from germline, CDR1 is MGHRA and CDR2 is YSYEKL. The CDR3 DNA reads TGCGCCAGCAGCCAGTACGAGGGAGCTGCTTCACCCCTCCACTTT. It codes for CASSQYEGAASPLHF.

The V gene is TRBV7-8, the J gene TRBJ2-7; 7 bases fit TRBD1. Trimming cost V 1 base and J 0 bases; bases outside gene matches: 3. CDR1 is SGHVS, CDR2 FQNEAQ, per germline. The CDR3 totals 15 residues. CDR3 sequence reads: CASSLERDSSYEQYF. The CDR3 coding sequence is TGTGCCAGCAGCTTAGAGAGGGACAGCTCCTACGAGCAGTACTTC.

The rearrangement joins TRBV19 to TRBJ1-4; D not certain. CDR3 size: 16 residues. Germline V gives CDR1 LNHDA, CDR2 SQIVND (reference sequence). Trimming pared 6 bases from V and 6 bases from J, leaving 20 bases between. CDR3 amino acids: CASSLGVLGGDEKLFF. CDR3 nucleotide sequence: TGTGCCAGTAGCCTTGGGGTCCTAGGAGGAGATGAAAAACTGTTTTTT.

The CDR3 sequence: CASSTGTSATDTQYF. CDR3 coding DNA: TGTGCCAGCAGCACCGGGACTAGCGCCACAGATACGCAGTATTTT. The chain links TRBV7-9 to TRBJ2-3; TRBD2 matches at 10 bases. Per germline, CDR1 SEHNR and CDR2 FQNEAQ (reference sequence). The CDR3 consists of 15 residues. The J segment lost 2 bases and the V segment lost 5 bases, leaving 4 bases of the junction unmatched.

CDR3 sequence: CASSRRRAGVRADTQYF. The CDR3 DNA reads as TGTGCCAGCAGCCGCCGAAGAGCGGGAGTTCGAGCAGATACGCAGTATTTT. This chain uses TRBV5-4 with TRBJ2-3; 8 bases are a match to TRBD2. The trim removed 4 bases at V and 4 bases at J, leaving 14 bases unmatched. Germline CDR1 and CDR2: SGHNT and YYREEE (reference sequence). The CDR3 runs to 17 residues. Supplemented by reference TRBV5-4 and TRBJ2-3, the full variable domain reads ETGVTQSPTHLIKTRGQQVTLRCSSQSGHNTVSWYQQALGQGPQFIFQYYREEENGRGNFPPRFSGLQFPNYSSELNVNALELDDSALYLCASSRRRAGVRADTQYFGPGTRLTVL.

This chain uses TRBV12-2 with TRBJ1-5; the table calls TRBD1, which could not be checked here. TRBV12-2 is noted as a pseudogene. CDR3 length: 18 residues. The CDR3 sequence: CASRLEDSHAGSNQPQHF. In nucleotides, the CDR3 is TGTGCAAGTCGCTTAGAGGACAGCCACGCGGGTAGCAATCAGCCCCAGCATTTT.

This clone came up a few times. The chain recombines TRBV5-6 with TRBJ1-3; D is possibly TRBD1 (5 bases). V shed 1 base and J shed 2 bases, with 7 bases lying between them. CDR1 and CDR2 from the germline V gene are SGHDT and YYEEEE. This CDR3 is 14 amino acids long. The CDR3 DNA is TGTGCCAGCAGCTTGTGGACACCTGGAAACACCATATATTTT. Its protein is CASSLWTPGNTIYF.